The 16 T cell receptor beta chains below were found in one sample sequenced in a study of vaccination and CD4 T cells after COVID-19 (dated by TCRdb to about 2022). This specimen's time point label, interpreted: late sampling 161 to 241 days after vaccination in three convalescent patients. The treatment or condition label, read with the paper, signifies: approximately nine-day PBMC culture with coronavirus spike peptide pools or control peptides (ViraFEST assay). Libraries were built with PCR. Sequencing took place on an Illumina iSeq 100. At the Johns Hopkins FTIC core, DNA from the cultured CD4+ T cells underwent TCR sequencing with the Oncomine TCR Beta short-read assay. TCRdb took the public reads, trimmed them with fastp at Q25, ran MiXCR for clone calling and kept in-frame beta chains. Rows with one shared CDR3 protein collapse into an entry with the most common genes and DNA. Present in this sample are tens of thousands of distinct CDR3 sequences, approximately 30% of which were seen just once. The ten most abundant clones make up approximately 10% of the sample.

For these receptors, no antigen is known. The source was CD4+ T cells from blood, cultured in vitro, collected about 7 months after SARS-CoV-2 vaccination. Receptor source: a human donor who had recovered from COVID-19.

This clonotype was seen only a few times. This chain connects TRBV24-1 to TRBJ2-1; 11 bases fit TRBD1. Per germline, CDR1 KGHDR and CDR2 SFDVKD. The V and J ends lost 11 bases and 9 bases, in that order; junction bases with no gene match: 11. The CDR3 covers 14 residues. This CDR3 is CAIDSGTGGVEQFF. In nucleotides, the CDR3 is TGTGCCATCGATAGCGGGACAGGGGGGGTTGAGCAGTTCTTC.

The V call is TRBV29-1, the J call TRBJ2-3; D is unclear. CDR3 length: 11 amino acids. Trimming shortened V by 3 bases and J by 2 bases, and 3 bases separated the two germline ends. The germline gives CDR1 SQVTM, CDR2 ANQGSEA. The CDR3 DNA reads TGCAGCGTTGAGGACACAGATACGCAGTATTTT. It yields the protein CSVEDTDTQYF.

This clonotype was counted a few times. The V call is TRBV7-9, the J call TRBJ1-1; 8 bases align to TRBD1. The ends lost 6 bases at V and 4 bases at J; junction bases unmatched: 13. The CDR3 runs to 16 residues. The germline gives CDR1 SEHNR, CDR2 FQNEAQ (reference sequence). The CDR3 DNA sequence: TGTGCCAGCAGGCCGCTGCAGGGGGCGCCGGGCACTGAAGCTTTCTTT. Translated: CASRPLQGAPGTEAFF.

The chain uses TRBV7-2 and TRBJ2-5; D call uncertain. There are 12 residues in the CDR3. The V end was cut by 1 base, the J end by 9 bases, with 9 bases between. Looked up from germline, CDR1 is SGHTA and CDR2 is FQGNSA. CDR3 protein: CASSLGPSAQYF. CDR3 DNA: TGTGCCAGCAGCTTAGGACCTAGTGCCCAGTACTTC.

This CDR3 reads CASSYAAGGIKTQYF. The CDR3 DNA reads TGTGCCAGCAGTTACGCCGCGGGAGGCATTAAGACCCAGTACTTC. The genes are TRBV6-2 or TRBV6-3 and TRBJ2-5; the match to TRBD2 covers 8 bases. CDR3 size: 15 residues. CDR1 and CDR2 from the germline V gene are MNHEY and SVGEGT. The junction had 8 bases not matched to a gene; V was cut back by 2 bases and J by 6 bases.

V is TRBV6-2 or TRBV6-3 and J is TRBJ1-5; tentatively, D is TRBD1 (5 bases). Per the germline V gene, CDR1 is MNHEY and CDR2 is SVGEGT. V was trimmed by 4 bases and J by 0 bases, leaving 13 bases between them. The CDR3 is made up of 16 amino acids. CDR3 in amino acids: CASSSQGPYSNQPQHF. The CDR3 coding sequence is TGTGCCAGCAGTTCTCAGGGCCCTTATAGCAATCAGCCCCAGCATTTT.

The chain links TRBV20-1 to TRBJ1-2, with unresolved D. CDR3 length equals 16 residues. The germline V gene has CDR1 DFQATT and CDR2 SNEGSKA (reference sequence). V was clipped by 5 bases and J by 3 bases, with 22 bases between them. The CDR3 region is CSAPLRTPGSYYGYTF. DNA for the CDR3: TGCAGTGCTCCTCTCCGGACCCCGGGTTCCTACTATGGCTACACCTTC.

This clonotype was recorded a few times. V gene TRBV11-3 combines with J gene TRBJ2-5; 12 bases line up with TRBD2. V trimming: 0 bases; J trimming: 3 bases; junction bases outside the gene matches: 11. The CDR3 is made up of 19 amino acids. Germline V lookup: CDR1 SGHNT, CDR2 YENEEA. DNA of the CDR3: TGTGCCAGCAGCTTAGACCCAAGACTAGCGGGAGTCCCCGAAGAGACCCAGTACTTC. Protein: CASSLDPRLAGVPEETQYF.

This chain joins TRBV6-5 and TRBJ2-3; TRBD2 matches at 9 bases. Germline CDR1 MNHEY, CDR2 SVGAGI. The CDR3 loop spans 16 amino acids. J was trimmed by 1 base and V by 4 bases; bases with no gene match: 6. DNA for the CDR3: TGTGCCAGCAGTTGGGGACTAGCCTTGGGCACAGATACGCAGTATTTT. Amino acids: CASSWGLALGTDTQYF.

The J gene is TRBJ1-1, the V gene TRBV11-1; D is unresolved. Germline lookup yields CDR1 SGHAT and CDR2 FQDESV (reference sequence). The CDR3 has 14 amino acids. Deletions cut 5 bases from V and 1 base from J, with 11 bases between. The CDR3 bases are TGTGCCAGCAGCAGGTTACGAGCGAACACTGAAGCTTTCTTT. It yields the protein CASSRLRANTEAFF.

This clonotype has more than one count but fewer than ten. V and J are TRBV2 and TRBJ1-5; no clear D gene. Trimming stripped 3 bases from V and 12 bases from J, with 9 bases between. The CDR3 sequence is 11 residues long. Germline V gene data show CDR1 as SNHLY and CDR2 as FYNNEI. The CDR3 is CASSEMGGQHF. CDR3 in DNA: TGTGCCAGCAGTGAGATGGGCGGCCAGCATTTT.

This clonotype was found a few times. This chain joins TRBV15 and TRBJ1-3, with D unresolved. The V gene lost 0 bases and the J gene lost 0 bases, with 6 bases spanning the gap. The CDR3 has 15 amino acids. CDR1 and CDR2 (germline): LNHNV, YYDKDF (reference sequence). The CDR3 spells CATSRDPGSGNTIYF. In DNA form, the CDR3 reads TGTGCCACCAGCAGAGATCCGGGCTCTGGAAACACCATATATTTT. Complete variable domain (other parts from reference TRBV15 and TRBJ1-3): DAMVIQNPRYQVTQFGKPVTLSCSQTLNHNVMYWYQQKSSQAPKLLFHYYDKDFNNEADTPDNFQSRRPNTSFCFLDIRSPGLGDTAMYLCATSRDPGSGNTIYFGEGSWLTVV.

The sample holds a few counts of this clonotype. The chain recombines TRBV20-1 with TRBJ2-2; D ambiguous. The CDR3 sequence is 15 residues long. With 0 bases removed from V and 4 bases from J, the gap between germline ends came to 12 bases. Germline lookup yields CDR1 DFQATT and CDR2 SNEGSKA (reference sequence). The CDR3 sequence is CSARDRQVGTGELFF. The CDR3, as DNA: TGCAGTGCTAGAGATCGCCAAGTCGGCACCGGGGAGCTGTTTTTT.

This clonotype was observed a few times. V usage is TRBV6-5 and J usage is TRBJ2-5; D remains unclear. Trimming took off 2 bases at V and 5 bases at J, with 3 bases between the two ends. This CDR3 comprises 11 residues. CDR1 and CDR2 from the germline V gene are MNHEY and SVGAGI. The CDR3 sequence: CASSYGETQYF. CDR3 nucleotides: TGTGCCAGCAGTTACGGGGAGACCCAGTACTTC.

The chain uses TRBV2 and TRBJ1-5; D may be TRBD1 (6 bases). Deletions cut 3 bases from V and 6 bases from J, with 15 bases between. Germline loops: CDR1 SNHLY, CDR2 FYNNEI. This CDR3 spans 15 amino acids. As DNA, the CDR3 is TGTGCCAGCAGTGAGGGCAGGGGTTGGGGTCAGCCCCAGCATTTT. Protein sequence: CASSEGRGWGQPQHF.

This clonotype was found a few times. The CDR3 DNA is TGTGCCAGCAGTGCCATGGGACGGGAGTACTTC. Encoded protein: CASSAMGREYF. The V call is TRBV25-1, the J call TRBJ2-7; D assignment may be TRBD1 or TRBD2 (5 bases each). The CDR3 extends over 11 amino acids. Trimming cost V 4 bases and J 11 bases, with 12 bases left between them. Germline CDR1 reads MGHDK; CDR2 reads SYGVNS.